This TCR beta chain was identified during a study of early T cells in non-severe SARS-CoV-2 infection. Across the study: The chains were unpaired, and the sequenced material was bulk RNA from unsorted whole blood. Notes on the study in general: Anti-spike CD8 responses were favored by VDJdb matching, which missed private and CD4 specificities.

Unique molecular identifiers tagged individual cDNA molecules. TCRdb reprocessed the 5' RACE reads via MiXCR and lists one record per CDR3 protein. The sample carries under 60,000 distinct CDR3 sequences, 10% recorded once. This clonotype was counted a few times. Its antigen is not identified. Sequenced sample: whole blood. The receptor was derived from an adult who was a healthcare worker with PCR-confirmed SARS-CoV-2 infection or an uninfected control (not recorded which).

CDR3 nucleotide sequence: TGTGCCAGCCGAATGGACAGAACCTACGAGCAGTACTTC. Translated, it gives CASRMDRTYEQYF. The chain carries TRBV7-8 and TRBJ2-7; TRBD1 is a possible D gene (6 bases). The V gene lost 8 bases and the J gene lost 2 bases, with 13 bases spanning the gap. Germline V gene sequence: CDR1 SGHVS, CDR2 FQNEAQ. The CDR3 consists of 13 residues.